The present TCR beta chain was sequenced within a study of blood T cells in healthy people across ages. This clonotype came up a few times. From germline, CDR1 is SGHTA and CDR2 FQGNSA. This CDR3 is built from 15 residues. V was trimmed by 2 bases and J by 1 base, leaving 11 bases between them. Peripheral blood was drawn, around 9.3 milliliters per donor. Primers used in a second PCR of roughly 6 to 11 cycles were a sample-barcoded 5' primer and a J-beta primer mix. TCRdb independently ran MiXCR on the 5' RACE reads; one entry per CDR3 protein. The repertoire holds about 1.5 million distinct CDR3 sequences, with 35% to 45% as singletons.

Sample: blood. This rearrangement joins TRBV7-2 to TRBJ1-2; D unclear. The TCR originated in a woman aged 18-30 years in good health. The CDR3 DNA is TGTGCCAGCAGCTTATTAAGGCGGAGTAACTATGGCTACACCTTC. Amino acids: CASSLLRRSNYGYTF.